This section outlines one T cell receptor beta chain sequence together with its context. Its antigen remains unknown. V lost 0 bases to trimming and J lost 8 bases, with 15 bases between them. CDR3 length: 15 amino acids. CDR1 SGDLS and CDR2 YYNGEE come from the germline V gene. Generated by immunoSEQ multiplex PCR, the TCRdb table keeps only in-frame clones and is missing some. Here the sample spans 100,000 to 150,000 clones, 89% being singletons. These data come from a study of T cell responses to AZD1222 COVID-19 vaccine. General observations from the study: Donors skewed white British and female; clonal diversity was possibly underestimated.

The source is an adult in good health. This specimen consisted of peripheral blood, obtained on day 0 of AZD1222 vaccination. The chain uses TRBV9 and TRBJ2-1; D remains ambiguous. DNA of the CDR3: TGTGCCAGCAGCGTAGGGGCAGGTTATGTCGATGAGCAGTTCTTC. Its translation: CASSVGAGYVDEQFF.